The 8 T cell receptor beta chains given below trace back to one sample, sequenced in a study of control samples from healthy donors and cancer patients. Libraries were prepared by immunoSEQ multiplex PCR; TCRdb keeps only in-frame clonotypes and omits some of them. The table records about 130,000 clones, 92% of them present only once. The sequencing sample was made of blood. The source of these receptors is a woman aged 50 to 65 in good health.

V usage is TRBV4-1 and J usage is TRBJ1-2; D gene ambiguous. V lost 4 bases and J 0 bases, leaving 15 bases between the germline ends. CDR3 length: 16 residues. Germline V gives CDR1 MGHRA, CDR2 YSYEKL. CDR3 bases: TGCGCCAGCAGCCCCCAGGATGGAATAGCTAACTATGGCTACACCTTC. As protein: CASSPQDGIANYGYTF.

This chain uses TRBV30 with TRBJ1-1; D gene uncertain. CDR1 GTSNPN and CDR2 SVGIG come from the germline V gene (reference sequence). The V gene lost 0 bases and the J gene lost 1 base, with 9 bases spanning the gap. The length of the CDR3 is 14 residues. CDR3 bases: TGTGCCTGGAGTGTGCGGCGGAGGAACACTGAAGCTTTCTTT. Protein sequence: CAWSVRRRNTEAFF. The full variable domain, its missing parts supplied by reference TRBV30 and TRBJ1-1, is SQTIHQWPATLVQPVGSPLSLECTVEGTSNPNLYWYRQAAGRGLQLLFYSVGIGQISSEVPQNLSASRPQDRQFILSSKKLLLSDSGFYLCAWSVRRRNTEAFFGQGTRLTVV.

This clone was seen just once. This chain uses TRBV27 with TRBJ2-1; D unresolved. V was shortened by 6 bases and J by 8 bases, with 23 bases between the two germline ends. Germline-derived CDR1 and CDR2 are MNHEY and SMNVEV (reference sequence). There are 16 residues in the CDR3. This chain's CDR3 is CASSLRSAVTFDEQFF. The CDR3 coding sequence is TGTGCCAGCAGCCTCCGTTCGGCTGTAACTTTCGATGAGCAGTTCTTC.

The gene calls are TRBV7-9 and TRBJ2-2, with D tentatively TRBD1 (6 bases). The CDR3 consists of 15 residues. The V end was cut by 0 bases, the J end by 1 base, with 6 bases between. Germline V gene sequence: CDR1 SEHNR, CDR2 FQNEAQ (reference sequence). CDR3 sequence reads: CASSLARGNTGELFF. CDR3 in DNA: TGTGCCAGCAGCTTAGCCAGGGGGAACACCGGGGAGCTGTTTTTT.

Only one count was recorded for this clone. This chain joins TRBV7-6 and TRBJ2-7; the D gene is possibly TRBD2 (7 bases). The CDR3 length is 16 residues. With 1 base removed from V and 2 bases from J, the gap between germline ends came to 15 bases. Per germline, CDR1 SGHVS and CDR2 FNYEAQ. CDR3 bases: TGTGCCAGCAGCTTAGAGGGGGGGGGTCAGCCCTACGAGCAGTACTTC. Protein sequence: CASSLEGGGQPYEQYF.

This clone has a single count. The chain couples TRBV11-2 to TRBJ2-1; D gene uncertain. Germline V gene lookup returns CDR1 SGHAT and CDR2 FQNNGV. CDR3 length equals 12 residues. With 2 bases removed from V and 8 bases from J, the gap between germline ends came to 7 bases. The CDR3 nucleotides are TGTGCCAGCAGCTTAATATTTCATGAGCAGTTCTTC. Translated, it gives CASSLIFHEQFF.

The rearrangement joins TRBV5-1 to TRBJ2-2, with TRBD1 matching over 7 bases. CDR3 length: 15 residues. With V trimmed by 5 bases and J by 3 bases, 7 bases remained unmatched. CDR1 and CDR2 (germline): SGHRS, YFSETQ. The CDR3 is CASSLQGTDTGELFF. CDR3 in DNA: TGCGCCAGCAGTCTACAGGGGACCGACACCGGGGAGCTGTTTTTT.

Only a few counts were recorded for this clone. The chain uses TRBV27 and TRBJ1-6, with 11 bases matching TRBD1. V was clipped by 5 bases and J by 7 bases; unmatched bases: 4. Germline assignment: CDR1 MNHEY and CDR2 SMNVEV (reference sequence). The CDR3 length is 15 residues. The CDR3 protein is CASSPWDRGNSPLHF. The CDR3 DNA reads TGTGCCAGCAGTCCATGGGACAGGGGGAATTCACCCCTCCACTTT.